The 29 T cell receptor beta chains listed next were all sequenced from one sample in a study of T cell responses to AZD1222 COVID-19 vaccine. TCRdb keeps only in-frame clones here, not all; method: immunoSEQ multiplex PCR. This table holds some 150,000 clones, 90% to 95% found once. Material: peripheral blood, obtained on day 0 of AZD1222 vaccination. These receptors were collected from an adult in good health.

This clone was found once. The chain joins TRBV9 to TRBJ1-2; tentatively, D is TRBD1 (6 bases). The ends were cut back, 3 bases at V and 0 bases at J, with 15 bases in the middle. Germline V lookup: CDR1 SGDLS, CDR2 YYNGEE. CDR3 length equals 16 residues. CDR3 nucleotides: TGTGCCAGCAGCGAATATTACAGGGCCACTAACTATGGCTACACCTTC. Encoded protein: CASSEYYRATNYGYTF.

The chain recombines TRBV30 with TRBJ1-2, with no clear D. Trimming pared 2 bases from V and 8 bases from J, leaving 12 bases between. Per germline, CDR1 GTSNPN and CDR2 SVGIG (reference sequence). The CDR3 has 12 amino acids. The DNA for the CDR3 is TGTGCCTGGAGTCCGGGCAGGATAGGCTACACCTTC. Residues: CAWSPGRIGYTF. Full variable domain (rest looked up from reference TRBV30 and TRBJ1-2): SQTIHQWPATLVQPVGSPLSLECTVEGTSNPNLYWYRQAAGRGLQLLFYSVGIGQISSEVPQNLSASRPQDRQFILSSKKLLLSDSGFYLCAWSPGRIGYTFGSGTRLTVV.

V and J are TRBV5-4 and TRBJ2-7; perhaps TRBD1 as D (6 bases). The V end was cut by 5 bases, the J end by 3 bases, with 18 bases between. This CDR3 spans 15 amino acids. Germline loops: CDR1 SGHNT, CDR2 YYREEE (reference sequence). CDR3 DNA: TGTGCCAGCAGTTACAATACAGGGTCCTACTACGAGCAGTACTTC. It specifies CASSYNTGSYYEQYF.

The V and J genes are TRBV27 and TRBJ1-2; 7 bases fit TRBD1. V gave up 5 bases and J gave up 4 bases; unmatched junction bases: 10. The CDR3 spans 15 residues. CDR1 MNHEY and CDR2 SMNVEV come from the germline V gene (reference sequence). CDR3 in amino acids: CASSPRGGKGYGYTF. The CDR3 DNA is TGTGCCAGCAGTCCTAGAGGGGGCAAGGGCTATGGCTACACCTTC.

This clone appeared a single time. The CDR3 sequence is CASSLGGQGVQPQHF. The CDR3 DNA is TGTGCCAGCAGTTTAGGGGGGCAGGGGGTTCAGCCCCAGCATTTT. The genes are TRBV28 and TRBJ1-5; 7 bases align to TRBD1. This CDR3 has 15 amino acids. Germline-derived CDR1 and CDR2 are MDHEN and SYDVKM. Losses at the gene ends were 2 bases for V and 6 bases for J; bases not matched to a gene: 7.

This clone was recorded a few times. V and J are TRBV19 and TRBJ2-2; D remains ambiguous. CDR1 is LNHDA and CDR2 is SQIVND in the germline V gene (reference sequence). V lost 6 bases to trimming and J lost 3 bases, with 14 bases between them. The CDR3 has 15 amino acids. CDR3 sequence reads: CASSLLGTYTGELFF. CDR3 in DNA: TGTGCCAGTAGCTTATTGGGTACCTACACCGGGGAGCTGTTTTTT.

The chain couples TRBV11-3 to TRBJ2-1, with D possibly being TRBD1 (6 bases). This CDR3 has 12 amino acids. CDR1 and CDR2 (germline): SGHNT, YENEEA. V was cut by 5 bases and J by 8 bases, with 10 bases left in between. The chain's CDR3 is CASSAAGDEQFF. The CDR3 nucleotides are TGTGCCAGCAGCGCCGCAGGGGATGAGCAGTTCTTC.

The CDR3 loop reads CASSPEARYEQYF. The CDR3 nucleotides read TGTGCCAGCTCACCGGAGGCGCGCTACGAGCAGTACTTC. The gene calls are TRBV18 and TRBJ2-7, with D possibly matching TRBD2 (5 bases). Per germline, CDR1 KGHSH and CDR2 LQKENI. The CDR3 contains 13 residues. V lost 3 bases and J 3 bases, leaving 9 bases between the germline ends.

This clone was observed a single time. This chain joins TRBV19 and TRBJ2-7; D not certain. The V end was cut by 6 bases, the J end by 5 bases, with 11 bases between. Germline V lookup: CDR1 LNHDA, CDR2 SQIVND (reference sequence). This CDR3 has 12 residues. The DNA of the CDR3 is TGTGCCAGTAGCTATGGTCCCGACGAGCAGTACTTC. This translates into CASSYGPDEQYF.

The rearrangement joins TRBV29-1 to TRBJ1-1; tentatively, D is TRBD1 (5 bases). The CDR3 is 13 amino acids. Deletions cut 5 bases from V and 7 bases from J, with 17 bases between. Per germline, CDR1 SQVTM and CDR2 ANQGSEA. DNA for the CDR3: TGCAGCGTTCGTAGCCCGCAGGGTAATGAAGCTTTCTTT. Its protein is CSVRSPQGNEAFF.

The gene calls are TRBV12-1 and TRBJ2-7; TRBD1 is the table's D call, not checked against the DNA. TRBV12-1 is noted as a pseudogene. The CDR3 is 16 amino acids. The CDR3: CASTEPRDRGIYEQYF. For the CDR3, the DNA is TGTGCCAGCACCGAACCCCGGGACAGGGGGATCTACGAGCAGTACTTC.

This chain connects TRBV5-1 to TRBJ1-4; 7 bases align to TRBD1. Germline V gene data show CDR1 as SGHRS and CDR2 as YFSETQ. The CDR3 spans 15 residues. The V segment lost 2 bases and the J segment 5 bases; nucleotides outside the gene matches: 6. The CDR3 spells CASSFNDRVNEKLFF. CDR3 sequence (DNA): TGCGCCAGCAGCTTTAACGACAGGGTGAATGAAAAACTGTTTTTT. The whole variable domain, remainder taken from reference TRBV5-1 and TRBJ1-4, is KAGVTQTPRYLIKTRGQQVTLSCSPISGHRSVSWYQQTPGQGLQFLFEYFSETQRNKGNFPGRFSGRQFSNSRSEMNVSTLELGDSALYLCASSFNDRVNEKLFFGSGTQLSVL.

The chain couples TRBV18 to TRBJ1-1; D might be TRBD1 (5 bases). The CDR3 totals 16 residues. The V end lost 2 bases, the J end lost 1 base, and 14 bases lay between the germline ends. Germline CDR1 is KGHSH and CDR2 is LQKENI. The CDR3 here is CASSPGPRQGNTEAFF. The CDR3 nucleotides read TGTGCCAGCTCACCAGGTCCCCGCCAGGGGAACACTGAAGCTTTCTTT.

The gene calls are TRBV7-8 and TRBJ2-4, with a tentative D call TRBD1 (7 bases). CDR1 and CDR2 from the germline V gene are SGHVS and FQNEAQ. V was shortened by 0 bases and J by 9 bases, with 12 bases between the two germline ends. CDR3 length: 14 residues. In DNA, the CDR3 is TGTGCCAGCAGCTTAGCGGTTCAGGGGGGCATTCAGTACTTC. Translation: CASSLAVQGGIQYF. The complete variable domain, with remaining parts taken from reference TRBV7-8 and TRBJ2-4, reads GAGVSQSPRYKVAKRGQDVALRCDPISGHVSLFWYQQALGQGPEFLTYFQNEAQLDKSGLPSDRFFAERPEGSVSTLKIQRTQQEDSAVYLCASSLAVQGGIQYFGAGTRLSVL.

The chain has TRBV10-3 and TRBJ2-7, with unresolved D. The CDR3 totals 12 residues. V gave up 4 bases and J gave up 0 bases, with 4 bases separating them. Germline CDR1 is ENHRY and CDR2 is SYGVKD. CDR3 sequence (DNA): TGTGCCATCAGTGGGGACTCCTACGAGCAGTACTTC. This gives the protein CAISGDSYEQYF.

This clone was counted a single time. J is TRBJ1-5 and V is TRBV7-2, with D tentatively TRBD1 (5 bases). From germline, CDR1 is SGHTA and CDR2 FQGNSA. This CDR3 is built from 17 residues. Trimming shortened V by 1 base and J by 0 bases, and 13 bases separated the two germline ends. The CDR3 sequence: CASSLGLRGTSNQPQHF. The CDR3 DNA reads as TGTGCCAGCAGCTTAGGGTTGAGAGGGACTAGCAATCAGCCCCAGCATTTT.

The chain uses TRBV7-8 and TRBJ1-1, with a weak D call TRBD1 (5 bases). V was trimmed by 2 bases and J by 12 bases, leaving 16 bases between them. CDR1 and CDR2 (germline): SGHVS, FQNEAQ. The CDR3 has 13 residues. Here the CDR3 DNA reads TGTGCCAGCAGCTTAATGGGGCAGACGGGTTCTTTCTTT. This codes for CASSLMGQTGSFF.

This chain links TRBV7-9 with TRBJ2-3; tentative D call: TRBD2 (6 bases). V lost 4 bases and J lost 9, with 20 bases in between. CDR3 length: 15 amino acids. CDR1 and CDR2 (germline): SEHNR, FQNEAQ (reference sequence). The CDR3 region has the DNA TGTGCCAGCAGCTCCCTTGGCGGGGCCACAGTAACGCAGTATTTT. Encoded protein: CASSSLGGATVTQYF.

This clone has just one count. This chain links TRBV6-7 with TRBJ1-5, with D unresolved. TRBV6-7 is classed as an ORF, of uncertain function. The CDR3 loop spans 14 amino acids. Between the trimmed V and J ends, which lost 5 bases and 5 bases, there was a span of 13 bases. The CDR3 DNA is TGTGCCAGCAGTCTACAGTCGGTCCATCAGCCCCAGCATTTT. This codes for CASSLQSVHQPQHF.

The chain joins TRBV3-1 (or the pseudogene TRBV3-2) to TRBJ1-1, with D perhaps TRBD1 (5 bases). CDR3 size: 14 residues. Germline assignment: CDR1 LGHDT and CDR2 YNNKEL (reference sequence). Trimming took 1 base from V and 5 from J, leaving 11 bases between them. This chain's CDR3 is CASSQVGGWTEAFF. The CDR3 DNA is TGTGCCAGCAGCCAAGTTGGGGGATGGACTGAAGCTTTCTTT.

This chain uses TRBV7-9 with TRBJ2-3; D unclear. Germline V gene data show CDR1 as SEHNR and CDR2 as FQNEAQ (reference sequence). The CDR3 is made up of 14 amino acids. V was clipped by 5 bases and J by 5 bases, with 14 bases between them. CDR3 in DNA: TGTGCCAGCAGCCCTAACCAGGTCGGAGATACGCAGTATTTT. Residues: CASSPNQVGDTQYF.

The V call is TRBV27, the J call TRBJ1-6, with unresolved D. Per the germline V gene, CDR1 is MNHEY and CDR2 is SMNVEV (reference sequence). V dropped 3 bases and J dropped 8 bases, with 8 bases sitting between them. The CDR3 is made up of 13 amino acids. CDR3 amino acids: CASSLLGDSPLHF. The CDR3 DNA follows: TGTGCCAGCAGTTTGTTGGGTGATTCACCCCTCCACTTT.

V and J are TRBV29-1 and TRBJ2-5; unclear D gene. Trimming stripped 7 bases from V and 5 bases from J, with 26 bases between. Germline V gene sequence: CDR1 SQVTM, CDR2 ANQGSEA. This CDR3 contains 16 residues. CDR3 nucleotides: TGCAGCGGTGTAGGTGTTAGAAGTGGGCTAGGGGAGACCCAGTACTTC. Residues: CSGVGVRSGLGETQYF.

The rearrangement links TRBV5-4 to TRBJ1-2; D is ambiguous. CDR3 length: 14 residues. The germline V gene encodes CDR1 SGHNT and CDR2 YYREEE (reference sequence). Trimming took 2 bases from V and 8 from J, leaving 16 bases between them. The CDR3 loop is CASSFLGALKGYTF. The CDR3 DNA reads TGTGCCAGCAGCTTCCTAGGAGCTTTGAAGGGCTACACCTTC.

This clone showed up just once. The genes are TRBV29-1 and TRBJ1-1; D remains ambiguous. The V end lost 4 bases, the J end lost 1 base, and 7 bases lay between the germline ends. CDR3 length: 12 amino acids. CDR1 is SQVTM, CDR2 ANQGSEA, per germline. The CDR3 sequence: CSVGNQNTEAFF. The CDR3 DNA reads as TGCAGCGTTGGCAACCAGAACACTGAAGCTTTCTTT.

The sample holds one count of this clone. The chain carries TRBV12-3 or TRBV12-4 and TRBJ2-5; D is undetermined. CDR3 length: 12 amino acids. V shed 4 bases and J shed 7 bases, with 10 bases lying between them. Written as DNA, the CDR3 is TGTGCCAGCAGTTACGTTCTGGGGACCCAGTACTTC. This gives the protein CASSYVLGTQYF.

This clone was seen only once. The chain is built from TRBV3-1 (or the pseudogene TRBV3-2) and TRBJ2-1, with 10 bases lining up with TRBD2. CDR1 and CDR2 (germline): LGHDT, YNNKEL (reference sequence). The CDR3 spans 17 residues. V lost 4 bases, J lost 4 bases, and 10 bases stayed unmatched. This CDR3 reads CASSPGLANPNYNEQFF. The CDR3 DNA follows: TGTGCCAGCAGCCCGGGACTAGCGAACCCTAATTACAATGAGCAGTTCTTC.

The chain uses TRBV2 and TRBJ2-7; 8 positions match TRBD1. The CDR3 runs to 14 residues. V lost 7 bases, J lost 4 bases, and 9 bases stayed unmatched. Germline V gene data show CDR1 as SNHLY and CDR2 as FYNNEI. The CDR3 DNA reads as TGTGCCAGCAACCCGGGACAGGTCGATTACGAGCAGTACTTC. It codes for CASNPGQVDYEQYF. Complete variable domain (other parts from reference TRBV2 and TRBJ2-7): EPEVTQTPSHQVTQMGQEVILRCVPISNHLYFYWYRQILGQKVEFLVSFYNNEISEKSEIFDDQFSVERPDGSNFTLKIRSTKLEDSAMYFCASNPGQVDYEQYFGPGTRLTVT.

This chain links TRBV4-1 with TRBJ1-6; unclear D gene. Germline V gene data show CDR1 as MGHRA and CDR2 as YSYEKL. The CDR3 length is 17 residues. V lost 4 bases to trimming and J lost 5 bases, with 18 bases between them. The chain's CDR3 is CASSPWPAGRNNSPLHF. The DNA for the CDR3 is TGCGCCAGCAGCCCGTGGCCCGCTGGACGGAATAATTCACCCCTCCACTTT.